This T cell receptor (beta chain) was identified in a study of T cells expressing NK-cell markers. One entry per CDR3 protein, without DNA, is what TCRdb gives after re-calling the 5' RACE reads. In all, the sample yields 400,000 to 450,000 distinct CDR3 sequences. To note about this clonotype: Its cognate antigen is unknown.

This CDR3 spans 15 amino acids. Germline-derived CDR1 and CDR2 are SNHLY and FYNNEI. Broader study findings: Dominant NKG2C+ clonotypes in roughly 6 donors made up roughly 1.0-7.0% of CD8+ T cells.

The gene calls are TRBV2 and TRBJ1-6; the TRBD1 assignment by TCRdb is unverifiable without DNA. The specimen was blood T cells: a sorted CD56 or NKG2C T cell subset, CD4+ or CD8+ T cells, or bulk PBMC T cells (not recorded which). This TCR was recovered from a woman between 18 and 70 years old in good health. CDR3 amino acids: CASSEATGENSPLHF. The full variable domain, rest sourced from reference TRBV2 and TRBJ1-6, is EPEVTQTPSHQVTQMGQEVILRCVPISNHLYFYWYRQILGQKVEFLVSFYNNEISEKSEIFDDQFSVERPDGSNFTLKIRSTKLEDSAMYFCASSEATGENSPLHFGNGTRLTVT.